This TCR beta chain comes out of a study of cytomegalovirus exposure and HLA in healthy donors. Regarding the study as a whole: Most observed TCR sequences were rare, whereas some public TCRs were detected in many donors.

60 Vbeta and 13 Jbeta primers were used in PCR. The protocol was immunoSEQ multiplex PCR, while the TCRdb copy is restricted to in-frame clones and leaves out a portion. The sample lists approximately 130,000 clones, 82% occurring once. As for this clone: The antigen is not known.

Germline assignment: CDR1 SGHRS and CDR2 YFSETQ. V dropped 0 bases and J dropped 0 bases, with 7 bases sitting between them. This CDR3 comprises 15 residues. Sequences were obtained from PBMCs. This chain uses TRBV5-1 with TRBJ2-1; D uncertain. The source is a woman between 50 and 59 years old in good health and CMV-seropositive. The CDR3 nucleotides are TGCGCCAGCAGCTTGGGGCAGAACTCCTACAATGAGCAGTTCTTC. Translating gives CASSLGQNSYNEQFF.